This T cell receptor beta chain was sequenced during a study of cytomegalovirus exposure and HLA in healthy donors. Broader study findings: The authors later linked a missense DCLRE1C variant to TCR beta V- and J-gene trimming.

On this clone itself: What it binds is unknown.

CDR1 is MNHNY, CDR2 SVGAGI, per germline (reference sequence). The CDR3 loop spans 15 amino acids. V gave up 6 bases and J gave up 5 bases; unmatched junction bases: 7. It was with 60 Vbeta and 13 Jbeta primers that the PCR ran. Clones were read by immunoSEQ multiplex PCR, and TCRdb kept only the in-frame ones, dropping some. The profile shows 40,000 to 55,000 clones, 80% of them singletons. Sequenced: PBMCs. The receptor comes from a man aged 30-40 years in good health and CMV-seropositive. The rearrangement uses TRBV6-6 and TRBJ2-5, with TRBD2 matching over 12 bases. The CDR3 loop reads CASRHGLAGRETQYF. The CDR3 bases are TGTGCCAGCAGGCACGGACTAGCGGGACGGGAGACCCAGTACTTC.